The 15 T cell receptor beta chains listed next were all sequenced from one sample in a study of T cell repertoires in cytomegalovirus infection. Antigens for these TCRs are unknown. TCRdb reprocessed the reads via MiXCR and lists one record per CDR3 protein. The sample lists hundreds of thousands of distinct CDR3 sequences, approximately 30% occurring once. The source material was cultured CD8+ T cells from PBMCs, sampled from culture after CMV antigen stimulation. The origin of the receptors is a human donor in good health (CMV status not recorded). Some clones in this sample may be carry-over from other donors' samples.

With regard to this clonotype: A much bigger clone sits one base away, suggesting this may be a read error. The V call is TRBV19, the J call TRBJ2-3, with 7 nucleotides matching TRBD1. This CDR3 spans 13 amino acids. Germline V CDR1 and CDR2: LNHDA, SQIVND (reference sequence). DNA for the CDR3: TGTGCCAGTAGTCAACAGGGGACAGATTCGCAGTATTTT. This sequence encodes CASSQQGTDSQYF.

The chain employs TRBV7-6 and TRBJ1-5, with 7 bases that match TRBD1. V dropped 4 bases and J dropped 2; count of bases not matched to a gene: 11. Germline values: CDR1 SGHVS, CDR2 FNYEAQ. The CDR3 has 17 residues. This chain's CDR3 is CASSWYRGGDGNQPQHF. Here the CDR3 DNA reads TGTGCCAGCAGCTGGTACAGGGGAGGGGATGGCAATCAGCCCCAGCATTTT.

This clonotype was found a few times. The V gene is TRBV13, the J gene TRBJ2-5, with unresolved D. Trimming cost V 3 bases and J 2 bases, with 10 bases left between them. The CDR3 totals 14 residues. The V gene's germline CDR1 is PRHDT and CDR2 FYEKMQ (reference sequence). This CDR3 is CASSFGNLQETQYF. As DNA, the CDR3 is TGTGCCAGCAGCTTTGGTAACTTACAAGAGACCCAGTACTTC.

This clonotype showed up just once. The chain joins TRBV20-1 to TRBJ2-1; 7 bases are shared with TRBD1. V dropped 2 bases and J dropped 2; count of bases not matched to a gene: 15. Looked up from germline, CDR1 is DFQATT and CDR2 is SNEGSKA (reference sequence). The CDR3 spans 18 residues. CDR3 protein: CSARTPGDRETTYNEQFF. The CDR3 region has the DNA TGCAGTGCTAGAACTCCTGGGGACAGAGAAACCACCTACAATGAGCAGTTCTTC.

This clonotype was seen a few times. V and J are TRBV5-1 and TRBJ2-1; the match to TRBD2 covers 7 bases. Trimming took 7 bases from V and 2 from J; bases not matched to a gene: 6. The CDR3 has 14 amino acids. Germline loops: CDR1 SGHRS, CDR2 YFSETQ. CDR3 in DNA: TGCGCCAGCCGGAGGGAGGGTGCCTACAATGAGCAGTTCTTC. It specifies CASRREGAYNEQFF.

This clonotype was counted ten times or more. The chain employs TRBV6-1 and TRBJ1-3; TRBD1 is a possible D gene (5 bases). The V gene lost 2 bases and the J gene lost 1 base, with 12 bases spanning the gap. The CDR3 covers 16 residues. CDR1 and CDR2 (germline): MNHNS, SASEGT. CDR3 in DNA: TGTGCCAGCAGTGAACGGGGGATCGAGTCTGGAAACACCATATATTTT. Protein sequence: CASSERGIESGNTIYF.

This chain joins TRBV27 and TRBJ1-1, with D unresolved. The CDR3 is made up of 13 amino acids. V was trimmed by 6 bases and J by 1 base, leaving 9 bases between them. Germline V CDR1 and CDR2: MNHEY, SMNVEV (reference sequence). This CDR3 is CASSPATNTEAFF. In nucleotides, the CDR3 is TGTGCCAGCAGCCCTGCCACGAACACTGAAGCTTTCTTT.

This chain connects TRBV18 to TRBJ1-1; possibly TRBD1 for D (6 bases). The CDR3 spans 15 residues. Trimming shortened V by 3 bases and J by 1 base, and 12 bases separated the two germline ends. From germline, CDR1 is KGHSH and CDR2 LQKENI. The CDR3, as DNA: TGTGCCAGCTCACCCAGACAGGTGGAGAACACTGAAGCTTTCTTT. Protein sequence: CASSPRQVENTEAFF.

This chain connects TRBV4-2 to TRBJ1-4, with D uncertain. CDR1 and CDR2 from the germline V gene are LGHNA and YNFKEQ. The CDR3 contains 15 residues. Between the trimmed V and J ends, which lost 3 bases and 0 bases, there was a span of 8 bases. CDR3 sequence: CASSQRFATNEKLFF. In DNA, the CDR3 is TGTGCCAGCAGCCAGAGGTTCGCAACTAATGAAAAACTGTTTTTT.

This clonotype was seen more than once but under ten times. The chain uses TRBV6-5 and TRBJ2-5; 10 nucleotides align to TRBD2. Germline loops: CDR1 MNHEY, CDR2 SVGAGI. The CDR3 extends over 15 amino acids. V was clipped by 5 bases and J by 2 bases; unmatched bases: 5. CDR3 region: CASSPLAGVQETQYF. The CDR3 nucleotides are TGTGCCAGCAGTCCCCTAGCGGGGGTACAAGAGACCCAGTACTTC.

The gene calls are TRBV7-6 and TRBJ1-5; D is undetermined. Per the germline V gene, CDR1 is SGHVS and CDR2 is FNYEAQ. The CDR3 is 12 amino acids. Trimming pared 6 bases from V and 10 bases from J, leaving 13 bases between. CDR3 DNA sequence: TGTGCCAGCAGGAACCCTGAAGGACCCCAGCATTTT. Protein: CASRNPEGPQHF.

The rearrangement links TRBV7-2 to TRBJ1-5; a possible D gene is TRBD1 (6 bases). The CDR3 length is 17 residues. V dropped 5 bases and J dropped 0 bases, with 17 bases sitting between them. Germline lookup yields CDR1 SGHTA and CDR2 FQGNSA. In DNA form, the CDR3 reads TGTGCCAGCAGCCCAATCTTCCGACAGGATAGCAATCAGCCCCAGCATTTT. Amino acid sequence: CASSPIFRQDSNQPQHF.

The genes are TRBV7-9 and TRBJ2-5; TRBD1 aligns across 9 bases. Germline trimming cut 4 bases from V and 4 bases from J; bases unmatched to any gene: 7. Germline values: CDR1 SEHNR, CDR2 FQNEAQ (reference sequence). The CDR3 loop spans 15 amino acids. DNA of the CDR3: TGTGCCAGCAGCTCCAACAGGGGGCGACGAGAGACCCAGTACTTC. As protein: CASSSNRGRRETQYF. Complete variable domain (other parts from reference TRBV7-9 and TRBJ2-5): DTGVSQNPRHKITKRGQNVTFRCDPISEHNRLYWYRQTLGQGPEFLTYFQNEAQLEKSRLLSDRFSAERPKGSFSTLEIQRTEQGDSAMYLCASSSNRGRRETQYFGPGTRLLVL.

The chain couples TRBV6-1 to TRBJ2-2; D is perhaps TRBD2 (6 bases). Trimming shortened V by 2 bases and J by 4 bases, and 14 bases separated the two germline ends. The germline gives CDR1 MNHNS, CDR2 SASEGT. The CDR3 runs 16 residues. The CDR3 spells CASSERASDLTGELFF. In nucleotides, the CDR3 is TGTGCCAGCAGTGAAAGGGCTAGCGATCTCACCGGGGAGCTGTTTTTT.

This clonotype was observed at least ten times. CDR3 region: CASSFLATLTSGFYEQYV. The CDR3 coding sequence is TGTGCCAGCAGCTTTCTCGCGACCTTGACTAGCGGATTCTACGAGCAGTACGTC. The chain has TRBV7-8 and TRBJ2-7; 9 bases agree with TRBD2. V lost 3 bases, J lost 3 bases, and 15 bases stayed unmatched. Germline CDR1 reads SGHVS; CDR2 reads FQNEAQ. The CDR3 extends over 18 amino acids.